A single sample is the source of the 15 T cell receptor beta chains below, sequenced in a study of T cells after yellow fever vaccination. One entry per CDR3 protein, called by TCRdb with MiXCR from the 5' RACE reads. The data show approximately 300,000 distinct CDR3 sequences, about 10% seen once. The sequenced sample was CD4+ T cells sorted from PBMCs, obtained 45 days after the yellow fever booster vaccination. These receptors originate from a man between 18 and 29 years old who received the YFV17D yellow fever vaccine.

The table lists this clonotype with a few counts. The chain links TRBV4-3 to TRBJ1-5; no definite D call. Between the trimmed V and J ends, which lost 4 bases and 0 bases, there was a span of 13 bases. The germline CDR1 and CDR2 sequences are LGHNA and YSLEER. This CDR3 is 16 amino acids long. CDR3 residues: CASSPRAGDSNQPQHF. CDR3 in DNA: TGCGCCAGCAGCCCCCGAGCCGGGGATAGCAATCAGCCCCAGCATTTT.

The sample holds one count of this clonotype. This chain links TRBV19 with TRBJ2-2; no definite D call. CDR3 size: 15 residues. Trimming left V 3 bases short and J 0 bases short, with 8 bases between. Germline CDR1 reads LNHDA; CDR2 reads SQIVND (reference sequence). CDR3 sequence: CASSISDANTGELFF. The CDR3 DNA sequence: TGTGCCAGTAGTATCTCGGACGCGAACACCGGGGAGCTGTTTTTT.

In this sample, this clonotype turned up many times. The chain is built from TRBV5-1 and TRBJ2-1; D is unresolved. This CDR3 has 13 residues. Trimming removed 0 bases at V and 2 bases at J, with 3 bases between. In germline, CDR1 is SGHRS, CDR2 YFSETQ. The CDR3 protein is CASSLDAYNEQFF. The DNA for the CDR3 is TGCGCCAGCAGCTTGGACGCCTACAATGAGCAGTTCTTC. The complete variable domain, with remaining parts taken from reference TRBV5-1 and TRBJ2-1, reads KAGVTQTPRYLIKTRGQQVTLSCSPISGHRSVSWYQQTPGQGLQFLFEYFSETQRNKGNFPGRFSGRQFSNSRSEMNVSTLELGDSALYLCASSLDAYNEQFFGPGTRLTVL.

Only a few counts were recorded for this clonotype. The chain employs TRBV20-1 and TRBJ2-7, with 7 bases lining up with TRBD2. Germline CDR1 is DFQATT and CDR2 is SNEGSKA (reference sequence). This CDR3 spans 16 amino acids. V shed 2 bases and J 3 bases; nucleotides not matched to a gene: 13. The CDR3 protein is CSARTLISGAYYEQYV. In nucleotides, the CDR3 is TGCAGTGCTAGAACATTAATCAGCGGGGCCTACTACGAGCAGTACGTC.

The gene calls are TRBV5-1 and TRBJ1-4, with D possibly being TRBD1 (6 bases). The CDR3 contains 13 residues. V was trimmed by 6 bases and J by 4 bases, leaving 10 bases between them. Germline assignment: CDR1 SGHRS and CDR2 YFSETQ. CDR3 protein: CASKRQVNEKLFF. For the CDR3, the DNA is TGCGCCAGCAAAAGACAGGTTAATGAAAAACTGTTTTTT.

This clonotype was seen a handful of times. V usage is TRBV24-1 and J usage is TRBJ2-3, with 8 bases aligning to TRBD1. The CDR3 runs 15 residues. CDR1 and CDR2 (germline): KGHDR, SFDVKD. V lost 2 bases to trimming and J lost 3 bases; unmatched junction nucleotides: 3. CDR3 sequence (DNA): TGTGCCACCAGTGATTCCGGACAGGGAACAGATACGCAGTATTTT. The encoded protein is CATSDSGQGTDTQYF.

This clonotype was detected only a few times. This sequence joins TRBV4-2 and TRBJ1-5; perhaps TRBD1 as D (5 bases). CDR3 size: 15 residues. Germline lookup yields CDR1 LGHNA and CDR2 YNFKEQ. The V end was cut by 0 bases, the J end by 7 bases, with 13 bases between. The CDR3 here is CASSQDYAGNQPQHF. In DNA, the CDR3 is TGTGCCAGCAGCCAAGATTACGCAGGGAACCAGCCCCAGCATTTT.

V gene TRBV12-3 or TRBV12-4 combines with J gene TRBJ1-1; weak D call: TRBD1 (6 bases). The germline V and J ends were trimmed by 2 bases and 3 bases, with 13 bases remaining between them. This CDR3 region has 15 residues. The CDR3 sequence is CASSLWGAGDTEAFF. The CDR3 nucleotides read TGTGCCAGCAGTTTATGGGGGGCAGGGGACACTGAAGCTTTCTTT.

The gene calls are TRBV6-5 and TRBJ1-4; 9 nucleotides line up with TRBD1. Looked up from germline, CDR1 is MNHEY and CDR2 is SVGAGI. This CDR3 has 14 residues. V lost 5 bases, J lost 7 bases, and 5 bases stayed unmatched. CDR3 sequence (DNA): TGTGCCAGCAGTGTACAGGGGGCCGGTGAAAAACTGTTTTTT. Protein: CASSVQGAGEKLFF.

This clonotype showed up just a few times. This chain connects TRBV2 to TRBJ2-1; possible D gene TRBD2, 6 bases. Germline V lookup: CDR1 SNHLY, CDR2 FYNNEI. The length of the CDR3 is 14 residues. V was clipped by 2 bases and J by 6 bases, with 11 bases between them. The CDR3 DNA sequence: TGTGCCAGCAGTGAACGGCGAGCGGGCAATGAGCAGTTCTTC. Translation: CASSERRAGNEQFF.

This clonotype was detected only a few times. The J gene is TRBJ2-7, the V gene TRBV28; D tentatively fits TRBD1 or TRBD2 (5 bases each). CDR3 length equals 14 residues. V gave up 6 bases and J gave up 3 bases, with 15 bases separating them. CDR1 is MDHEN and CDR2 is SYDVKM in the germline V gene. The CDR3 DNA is TGTGCCAGCAGGTCTAGAGGGACCCTCTACGAGCAGTACGTC. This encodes CASRSRGTLYEQYV.

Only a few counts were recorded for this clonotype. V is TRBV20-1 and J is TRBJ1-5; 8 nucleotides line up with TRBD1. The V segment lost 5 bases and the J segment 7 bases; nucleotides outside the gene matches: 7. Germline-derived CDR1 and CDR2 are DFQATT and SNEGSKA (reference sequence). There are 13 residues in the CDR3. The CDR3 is CSAWTGRDQPQHF. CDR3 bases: TGCAGTGCTTGGACAGGGAGAGACCAGCCCCAGCATTTT.

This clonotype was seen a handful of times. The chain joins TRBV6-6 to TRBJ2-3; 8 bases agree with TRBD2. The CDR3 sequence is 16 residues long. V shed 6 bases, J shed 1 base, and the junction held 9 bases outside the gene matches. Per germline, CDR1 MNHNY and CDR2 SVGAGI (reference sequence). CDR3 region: CASSPWRGAGTDTQYF. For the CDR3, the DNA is TGTGCCAGCAGCCCTTGGCGGGGGGCTGGCACAGATACGCAGTATTTT.

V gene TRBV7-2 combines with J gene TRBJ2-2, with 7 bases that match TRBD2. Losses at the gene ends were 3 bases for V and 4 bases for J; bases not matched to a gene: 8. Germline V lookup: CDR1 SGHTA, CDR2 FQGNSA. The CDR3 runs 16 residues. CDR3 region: CASSLSGEALTGELFF. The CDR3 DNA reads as TGTGCCAGCAGCTTGAGCGGGGAGGCACTCACCGGGGAGCTGTTTTTT. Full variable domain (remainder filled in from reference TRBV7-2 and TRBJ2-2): GAGVSQSPSNKVTEKGKDVELRCDPISGHTALYWYRQSLGQGLEFLIYFQGNSAPDKSGLPSDRFSAERTGGSVSTLTIQRTQQEDSAVYLCASSLSGEALTGELFFGEGSRLTVL.

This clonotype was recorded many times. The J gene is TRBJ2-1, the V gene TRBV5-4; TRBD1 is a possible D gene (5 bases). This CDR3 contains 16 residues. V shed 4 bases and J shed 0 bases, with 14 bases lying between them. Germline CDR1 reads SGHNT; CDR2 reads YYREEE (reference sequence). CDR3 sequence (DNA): TGTGCCAGCAGCCCGAGACAGCACCACTCCTACAATGAGCAGTTCTTC. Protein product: CASSPRQHHSYNEQFF.